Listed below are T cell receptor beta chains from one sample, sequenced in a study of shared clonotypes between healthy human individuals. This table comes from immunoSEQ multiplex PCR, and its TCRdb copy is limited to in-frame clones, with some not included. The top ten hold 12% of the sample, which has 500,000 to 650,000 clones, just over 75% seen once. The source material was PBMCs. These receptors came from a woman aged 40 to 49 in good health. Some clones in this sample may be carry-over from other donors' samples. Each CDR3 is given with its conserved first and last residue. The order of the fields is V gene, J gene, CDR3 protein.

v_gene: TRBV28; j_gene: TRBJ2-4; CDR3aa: CASNTGENIQYF
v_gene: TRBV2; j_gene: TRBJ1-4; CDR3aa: CASSEQGAGGKLFF
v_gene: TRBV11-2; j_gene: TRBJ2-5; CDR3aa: CASSSGRRETQYF
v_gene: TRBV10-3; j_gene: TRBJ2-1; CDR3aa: CAIGGTGDNEQFF
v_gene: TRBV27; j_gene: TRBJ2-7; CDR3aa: CASSFKGLADYEQYF
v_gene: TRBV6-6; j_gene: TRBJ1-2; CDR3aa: CASRGTGTSGYGYTF
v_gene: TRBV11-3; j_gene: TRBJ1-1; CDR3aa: CASSLEGGSEAFF
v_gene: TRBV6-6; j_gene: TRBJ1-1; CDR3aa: CASSSGTPKTEAFF
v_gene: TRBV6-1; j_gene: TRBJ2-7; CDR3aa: CASSEVVGSGSYEQYF
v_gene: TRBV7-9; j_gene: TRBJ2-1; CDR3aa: CASSWGGLRDNEQFF